This T cell receptor beta chain was obtained from a study of cytomegalovirus exposure and HLA in healthy donors. With V trimmed by 4 bases and J by 6 bases, 10 bases remained unmatched. The CDR3 spans 15 residues. CDR1 is MNHEY, CDR2 SMNVEV, per germline (reference sequence). A multiplex PCR was run with 60 Vbeta primers and 13 Jbeta primers. Only in-frame clones appear in the TCRdb table, and some are missing; sequencing was by immunoSEQ multiplex PCR. The specimen's table records about 130,000 clones. J is TRBJ2-7 and V is TRBV27; TRBD1 matches at 9 bases. The sequencing sample was made of PBMCs. The source is a man aged 18-30 years in good health and CMV-seronegative. The CDR3 bases are TGTGCCAGCAGTTGGCGGGGACAGGGACCCCGCGAGCAGTACTTC. Translating it yields CASSWRGQGPREQYF.